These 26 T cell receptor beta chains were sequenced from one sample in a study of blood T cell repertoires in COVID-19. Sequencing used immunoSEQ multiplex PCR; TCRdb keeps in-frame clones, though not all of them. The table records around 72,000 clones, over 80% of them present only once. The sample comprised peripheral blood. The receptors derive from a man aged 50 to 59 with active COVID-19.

The DNA for the CDR3 is TGTGCCAGCACCGACAGGGGAGGATGGACTGAAGCTTTCTTT. Protein sequence: CASTDRGGWTEAFF. The chain couples TRBV6-6 to TRBJ1-1; 8 bases are shared with TRBD1. The CDR3 consists of 14 residues. V shed 7 bases, J shed 5 bases, and the junction held 9 bases outside the gene matches. CDR1 and CDR2 (germline): MNHNY, SVGAGI (reference sequence).

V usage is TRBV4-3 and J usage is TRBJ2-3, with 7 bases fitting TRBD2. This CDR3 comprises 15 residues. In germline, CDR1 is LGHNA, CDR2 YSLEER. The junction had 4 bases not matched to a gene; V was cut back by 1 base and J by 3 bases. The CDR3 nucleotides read TGCGCCAGCAGCCAAGGCGGGAGCGAAACAGATACGCAGTATTTT. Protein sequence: CASSQGGSETDTQYF.

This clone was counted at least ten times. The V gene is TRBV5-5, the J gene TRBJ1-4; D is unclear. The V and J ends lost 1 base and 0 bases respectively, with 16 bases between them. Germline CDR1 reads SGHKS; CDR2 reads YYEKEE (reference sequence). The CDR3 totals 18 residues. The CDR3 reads CASSLSMIQVATNEKLFF. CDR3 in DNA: TGTGCCAGCAGCTTGAGCATGATCCAGGTTGCAACTAATGAAAAACTGTTTTTT.

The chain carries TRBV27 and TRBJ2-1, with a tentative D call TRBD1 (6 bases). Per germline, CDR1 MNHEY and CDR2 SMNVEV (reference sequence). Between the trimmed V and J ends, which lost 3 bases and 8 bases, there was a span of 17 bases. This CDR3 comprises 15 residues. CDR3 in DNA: TGTGCCAGCAGTTTGACAGGTCCCCAGGGAGATGAGCAGTTCTTC. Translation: CASSLTGPQGDEQFF.

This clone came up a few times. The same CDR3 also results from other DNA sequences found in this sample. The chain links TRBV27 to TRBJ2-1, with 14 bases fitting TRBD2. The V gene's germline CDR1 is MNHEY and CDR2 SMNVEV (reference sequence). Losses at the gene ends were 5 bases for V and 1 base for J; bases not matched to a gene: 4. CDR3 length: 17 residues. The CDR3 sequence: CASSPRTSGRSYNEQFF. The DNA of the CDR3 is TGTGCCAGCAGTCCGAGGACTAGCGGGAGGTCCTACAATGAGCAGTTCTTC.

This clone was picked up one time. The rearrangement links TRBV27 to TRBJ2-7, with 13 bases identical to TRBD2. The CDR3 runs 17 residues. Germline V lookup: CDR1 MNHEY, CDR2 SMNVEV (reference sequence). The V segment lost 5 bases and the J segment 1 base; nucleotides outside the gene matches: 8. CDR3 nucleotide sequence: TGTGCCAGCAGTCCCACTAGCGGGAGGGCCGGGTCCTACGAGCAGTACTTC. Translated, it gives CASSPTSGRAGSYEQYF.

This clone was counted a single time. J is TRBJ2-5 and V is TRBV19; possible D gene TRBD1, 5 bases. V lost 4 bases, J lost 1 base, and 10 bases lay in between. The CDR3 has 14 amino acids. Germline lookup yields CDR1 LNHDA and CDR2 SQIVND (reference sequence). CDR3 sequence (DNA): TGTGCCAGTAGTAACCAGGGTTTCCAAGAGACCCAGTACTTC. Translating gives CASSNQGFQETQYF. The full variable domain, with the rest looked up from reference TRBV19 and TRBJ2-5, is DGGITQSPKYLFRKEGQNVTLSCEQNLNHDAMYWYRQDPGQGLRLIYYSQIVNDFQKGDIAEGYSVSREKKESFPLTVTSAQKNPTAFYLCASSNQGFQETQYFGPGTRLLVL.

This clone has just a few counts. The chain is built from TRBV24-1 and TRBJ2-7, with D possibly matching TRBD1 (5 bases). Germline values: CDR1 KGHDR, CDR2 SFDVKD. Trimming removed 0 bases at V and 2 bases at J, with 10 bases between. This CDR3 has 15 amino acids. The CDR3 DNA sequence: TGTGCCACCAGTGATTTGCAGAACAGGACCTACGAGCAGTACTTC. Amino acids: CATSDLQNRTYEQYF.

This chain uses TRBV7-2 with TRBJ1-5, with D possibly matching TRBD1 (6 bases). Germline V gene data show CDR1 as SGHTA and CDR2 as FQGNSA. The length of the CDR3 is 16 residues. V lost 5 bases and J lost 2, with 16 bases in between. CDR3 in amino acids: CASSTTQGFGNQPQHF. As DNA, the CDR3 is TGTGCCAGCAGCACAACTCAGGGGTTCGGCAATCAGCCCCAGCATTTT. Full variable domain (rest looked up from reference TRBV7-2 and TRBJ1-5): GAGVSQSPSNKVTEKGKDVELRCDPISGHTALYWYRQSLGQGLEFLIYFQGNSAPDKSGLPSDRFSAERTGGSVSTLTIQRTQQEDSAVYLCASSTTQGFGNQPQHFGDGTRLSIL.

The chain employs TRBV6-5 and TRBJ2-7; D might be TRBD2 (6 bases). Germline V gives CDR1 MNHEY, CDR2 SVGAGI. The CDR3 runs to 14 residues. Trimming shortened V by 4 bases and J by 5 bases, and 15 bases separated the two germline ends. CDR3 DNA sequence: TGTGCCAGCAGTTTAGTAGGAGGGTCGGACGAGCAGTACTTC. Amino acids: CASSLVGGSDEQYF.

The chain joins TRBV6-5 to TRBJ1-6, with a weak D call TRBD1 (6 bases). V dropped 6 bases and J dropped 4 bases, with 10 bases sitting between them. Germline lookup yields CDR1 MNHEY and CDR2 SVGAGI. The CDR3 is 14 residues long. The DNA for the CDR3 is TGTGCCAGCAGAATACAGGGTTATAATTCACCCCTCCACTTT. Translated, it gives CASRIQGYNSPLHF.

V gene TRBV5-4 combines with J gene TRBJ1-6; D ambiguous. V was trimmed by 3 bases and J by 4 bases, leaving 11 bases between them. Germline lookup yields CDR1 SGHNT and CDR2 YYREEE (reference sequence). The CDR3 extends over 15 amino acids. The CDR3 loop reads CASSSTGAYNSPLHF. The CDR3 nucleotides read TGTGCCAGCAGCTCTACGGGAGCGTATAATTCACCCCTCCACTTT.

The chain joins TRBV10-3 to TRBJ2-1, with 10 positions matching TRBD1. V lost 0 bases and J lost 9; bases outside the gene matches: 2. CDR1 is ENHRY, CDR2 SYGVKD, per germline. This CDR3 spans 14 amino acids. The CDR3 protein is CAISESGQGGEQFF. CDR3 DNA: TGTGCCATCAGTGAGTCAGGACAGGGGGGTGAGCAGTTCTTC.

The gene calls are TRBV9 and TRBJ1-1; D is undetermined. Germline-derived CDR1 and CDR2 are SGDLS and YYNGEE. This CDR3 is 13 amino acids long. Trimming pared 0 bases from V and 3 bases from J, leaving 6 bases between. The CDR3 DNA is TGTGCCAGCAGCGTAGCACAGCACACTGAAGCTTTCTTT. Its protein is CASSVAQHTEAFF.

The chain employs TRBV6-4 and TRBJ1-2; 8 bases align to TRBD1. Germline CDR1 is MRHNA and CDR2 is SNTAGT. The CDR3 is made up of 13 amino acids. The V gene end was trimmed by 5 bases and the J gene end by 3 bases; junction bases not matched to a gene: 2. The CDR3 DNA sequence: TGTGCCAGCAGTCCGACAGGGGACTATGGCTACACCTTC. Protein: CASSPTGDYGYTF.

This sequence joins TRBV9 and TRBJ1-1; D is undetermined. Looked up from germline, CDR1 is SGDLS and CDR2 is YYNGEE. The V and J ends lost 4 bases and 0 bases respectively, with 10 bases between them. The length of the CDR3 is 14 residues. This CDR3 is CASSPFGMNTEAFF. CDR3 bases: TGTGCCAGCAGCCCCTTCGGGATGAACACTGAAGCTTTCTTT.

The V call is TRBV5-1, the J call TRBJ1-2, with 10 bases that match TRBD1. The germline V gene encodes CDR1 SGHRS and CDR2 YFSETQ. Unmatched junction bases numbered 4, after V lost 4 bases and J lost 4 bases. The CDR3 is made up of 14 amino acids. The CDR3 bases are TGCGCCAGCAGCGGGACAGGGGTCGTCTATGGCTACACCTTC. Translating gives CASSGTGVVYGYTF. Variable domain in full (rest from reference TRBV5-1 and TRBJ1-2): KAGVTQTPRYLIKTRGQQVTLSCSPISGHRSVSWYQQTPGQGLQFLFEYFSETQRNKGNFPGRFSGRQFSNSRSEMNVSTLELGDSALYLCASSGTGVVYGYTFGSGTRLTVV.

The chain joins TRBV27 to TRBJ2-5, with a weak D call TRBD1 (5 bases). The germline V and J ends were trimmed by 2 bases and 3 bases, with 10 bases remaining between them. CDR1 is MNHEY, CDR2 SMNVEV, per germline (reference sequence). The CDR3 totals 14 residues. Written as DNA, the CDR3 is TGTGCCAGCAGTTTAACCGACAGTGAAGAGACCCAGTACTTC. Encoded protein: CASSLTDSEETQYF.

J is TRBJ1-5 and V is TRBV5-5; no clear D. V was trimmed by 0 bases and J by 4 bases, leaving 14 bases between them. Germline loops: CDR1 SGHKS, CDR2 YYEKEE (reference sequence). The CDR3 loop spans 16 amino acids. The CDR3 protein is CASSLDSRPLNQPQHF. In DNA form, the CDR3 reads TGTGCCAGCAGCTTGGATTCTCGTCCCCTAAATCAGCCCCAGCATTTT.

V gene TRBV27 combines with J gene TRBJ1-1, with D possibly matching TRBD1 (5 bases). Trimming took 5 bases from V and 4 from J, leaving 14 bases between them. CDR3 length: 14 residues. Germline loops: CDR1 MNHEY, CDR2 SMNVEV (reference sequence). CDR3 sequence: CASSLRVYSTEAFF. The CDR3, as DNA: TGTGCCAGCAGTCTCAGGGTTTATAGCACTGAAGCTTTCTTT.

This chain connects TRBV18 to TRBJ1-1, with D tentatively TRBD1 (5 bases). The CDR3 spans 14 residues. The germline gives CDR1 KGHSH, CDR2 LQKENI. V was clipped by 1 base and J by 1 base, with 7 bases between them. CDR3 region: CASSPLQGNTEAFF. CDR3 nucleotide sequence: TGTGCCAGCTCACCACTTCAGGGGAACACTGAAGCTTTCTTT.

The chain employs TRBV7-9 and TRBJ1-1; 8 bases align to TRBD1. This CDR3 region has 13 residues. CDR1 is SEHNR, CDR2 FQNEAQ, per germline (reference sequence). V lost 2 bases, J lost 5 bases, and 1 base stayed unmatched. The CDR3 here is CASSLNRGTEAFF. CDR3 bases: TGTGCCAGCAGCTTAAACAGGGGGACTGAAGCTTTCTTT.

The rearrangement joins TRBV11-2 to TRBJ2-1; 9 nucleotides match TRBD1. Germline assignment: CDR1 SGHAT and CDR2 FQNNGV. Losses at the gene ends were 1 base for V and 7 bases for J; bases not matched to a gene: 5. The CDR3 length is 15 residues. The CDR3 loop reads CASSLVGDRVNEQFF. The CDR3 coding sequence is TGTGCCAGCAGCTTAGTGGGGGACAGGGTAAATGAGCAGTTCTTC.

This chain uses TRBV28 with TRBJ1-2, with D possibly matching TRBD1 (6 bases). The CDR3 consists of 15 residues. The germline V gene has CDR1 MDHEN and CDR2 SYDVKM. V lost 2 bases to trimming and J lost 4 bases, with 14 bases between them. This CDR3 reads CASSLIAGATYGYTF. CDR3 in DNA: TGTGCCAGCAGTTTAATCGCGGGGGCCACCTATGGCTACACCTTC.

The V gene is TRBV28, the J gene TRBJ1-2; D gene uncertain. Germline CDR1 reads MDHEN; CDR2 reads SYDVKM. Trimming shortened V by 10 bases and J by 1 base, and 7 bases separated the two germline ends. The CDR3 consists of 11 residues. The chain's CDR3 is CANGNNYGYTF. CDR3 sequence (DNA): TGTGCCAACGGGAATAACTATGGCTACACCTTC.

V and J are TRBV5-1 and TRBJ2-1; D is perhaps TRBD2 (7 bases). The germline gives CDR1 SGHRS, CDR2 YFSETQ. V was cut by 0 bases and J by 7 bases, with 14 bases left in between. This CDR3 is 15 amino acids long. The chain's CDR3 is CASSLDGGQTNEQFF. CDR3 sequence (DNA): TGCGCCAGCAGCTTGGACGGGGGGCAGACGAATGAGCAGTTCTTC.